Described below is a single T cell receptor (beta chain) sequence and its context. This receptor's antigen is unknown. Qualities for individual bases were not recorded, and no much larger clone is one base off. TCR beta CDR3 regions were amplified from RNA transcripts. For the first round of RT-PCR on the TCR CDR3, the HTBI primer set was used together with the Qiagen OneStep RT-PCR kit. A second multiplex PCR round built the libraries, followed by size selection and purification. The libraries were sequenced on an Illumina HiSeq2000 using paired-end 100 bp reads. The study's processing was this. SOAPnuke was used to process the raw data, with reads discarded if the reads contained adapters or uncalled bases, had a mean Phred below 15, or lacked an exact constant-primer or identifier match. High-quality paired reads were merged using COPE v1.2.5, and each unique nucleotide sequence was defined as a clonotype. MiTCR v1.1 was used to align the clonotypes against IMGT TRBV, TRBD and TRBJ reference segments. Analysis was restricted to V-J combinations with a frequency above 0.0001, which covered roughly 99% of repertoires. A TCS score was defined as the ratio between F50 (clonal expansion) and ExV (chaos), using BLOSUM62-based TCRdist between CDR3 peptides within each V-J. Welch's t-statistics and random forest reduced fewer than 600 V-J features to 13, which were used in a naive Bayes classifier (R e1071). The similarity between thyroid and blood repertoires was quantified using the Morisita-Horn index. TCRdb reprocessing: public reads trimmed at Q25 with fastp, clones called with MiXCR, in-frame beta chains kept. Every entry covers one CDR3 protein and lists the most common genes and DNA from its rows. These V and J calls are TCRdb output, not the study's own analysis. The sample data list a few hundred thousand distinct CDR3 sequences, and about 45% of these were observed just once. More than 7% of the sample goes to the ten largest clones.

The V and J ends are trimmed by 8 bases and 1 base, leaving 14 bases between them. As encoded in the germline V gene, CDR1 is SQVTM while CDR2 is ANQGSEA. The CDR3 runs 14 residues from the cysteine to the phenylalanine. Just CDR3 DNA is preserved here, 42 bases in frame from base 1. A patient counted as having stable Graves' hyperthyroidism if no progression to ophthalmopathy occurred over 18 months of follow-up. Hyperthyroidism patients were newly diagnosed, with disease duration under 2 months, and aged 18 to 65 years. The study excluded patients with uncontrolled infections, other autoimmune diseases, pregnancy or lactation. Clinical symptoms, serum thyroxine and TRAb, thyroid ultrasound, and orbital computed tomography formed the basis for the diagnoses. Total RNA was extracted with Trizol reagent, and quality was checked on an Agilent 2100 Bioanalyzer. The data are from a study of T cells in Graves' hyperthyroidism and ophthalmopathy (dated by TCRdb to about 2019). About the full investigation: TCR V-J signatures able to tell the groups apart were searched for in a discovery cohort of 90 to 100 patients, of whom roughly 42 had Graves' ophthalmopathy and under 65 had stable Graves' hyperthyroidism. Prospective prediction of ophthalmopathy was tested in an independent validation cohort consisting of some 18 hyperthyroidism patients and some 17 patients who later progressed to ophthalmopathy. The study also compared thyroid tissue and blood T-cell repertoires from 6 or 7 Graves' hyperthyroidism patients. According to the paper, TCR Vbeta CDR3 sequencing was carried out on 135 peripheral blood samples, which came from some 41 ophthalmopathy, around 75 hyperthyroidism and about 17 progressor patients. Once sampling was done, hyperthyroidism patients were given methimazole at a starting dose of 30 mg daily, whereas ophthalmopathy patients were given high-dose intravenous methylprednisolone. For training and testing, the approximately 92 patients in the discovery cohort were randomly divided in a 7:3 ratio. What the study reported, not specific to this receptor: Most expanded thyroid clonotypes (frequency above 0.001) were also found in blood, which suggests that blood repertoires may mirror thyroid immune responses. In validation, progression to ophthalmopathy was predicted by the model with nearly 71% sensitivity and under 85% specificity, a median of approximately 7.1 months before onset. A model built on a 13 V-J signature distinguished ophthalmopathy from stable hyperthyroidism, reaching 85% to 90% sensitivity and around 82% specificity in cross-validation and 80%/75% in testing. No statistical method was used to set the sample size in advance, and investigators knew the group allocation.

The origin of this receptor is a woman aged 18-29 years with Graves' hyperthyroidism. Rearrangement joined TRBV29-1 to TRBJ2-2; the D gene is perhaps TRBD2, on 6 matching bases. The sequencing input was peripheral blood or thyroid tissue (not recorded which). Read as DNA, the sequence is TGCAGCTTCTACCGGGACTGGAACACCGGGGAGCTGTTTTTT. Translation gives CSFYRDWNTGELFF.